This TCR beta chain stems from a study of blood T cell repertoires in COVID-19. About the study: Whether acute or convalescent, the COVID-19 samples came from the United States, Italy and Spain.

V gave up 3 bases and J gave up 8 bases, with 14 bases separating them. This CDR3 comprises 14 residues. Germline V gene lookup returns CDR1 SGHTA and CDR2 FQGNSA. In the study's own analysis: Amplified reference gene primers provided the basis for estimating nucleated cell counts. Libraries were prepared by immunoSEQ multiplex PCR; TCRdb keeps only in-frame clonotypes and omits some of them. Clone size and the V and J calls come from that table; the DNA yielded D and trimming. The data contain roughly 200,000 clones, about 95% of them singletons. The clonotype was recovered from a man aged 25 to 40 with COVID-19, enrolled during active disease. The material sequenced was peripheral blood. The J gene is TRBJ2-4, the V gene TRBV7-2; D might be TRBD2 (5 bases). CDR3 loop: CASSFSTSIDIQYF. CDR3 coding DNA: TGTGCCAGCAGCTTTAGTACTAGTATTGACATTCAGTACTTC.